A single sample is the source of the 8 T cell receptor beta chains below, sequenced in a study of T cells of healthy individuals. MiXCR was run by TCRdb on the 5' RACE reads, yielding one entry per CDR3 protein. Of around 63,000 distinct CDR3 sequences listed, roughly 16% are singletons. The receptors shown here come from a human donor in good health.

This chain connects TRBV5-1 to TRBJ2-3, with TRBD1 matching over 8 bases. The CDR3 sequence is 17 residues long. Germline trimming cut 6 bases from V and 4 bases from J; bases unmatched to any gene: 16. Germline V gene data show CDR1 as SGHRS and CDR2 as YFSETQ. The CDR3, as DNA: TGCGCCAGCAAGCGCCATTTACGGACAGGGTCCCCAGATACGCAGTATTTT. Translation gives CASKRHLRTGSPDTQYF.

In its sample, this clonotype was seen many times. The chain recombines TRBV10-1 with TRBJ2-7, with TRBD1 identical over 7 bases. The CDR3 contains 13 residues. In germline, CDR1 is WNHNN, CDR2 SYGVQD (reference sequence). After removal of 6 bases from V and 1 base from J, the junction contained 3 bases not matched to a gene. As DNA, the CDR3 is TGCGCCAGCAGCAAGACAGGGTCCTACGAGCAGTACTTC. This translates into CASSKTGSYEQYF.

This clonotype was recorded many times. Written as DNA, the CDR3 is TGCAGCGTTGTTTGGAGGAACACTGAAGCTTTCTTT. Translated, it gives CSVVWRNTEAFF. The J gene is TRBJ1-1, the V gene TRBV29-1; D not certain. The germline V gene encodes CDR1 SQVTM and CDR2 ANQGSEA. Trimming stripped 4 bases from V and 1 base from J, with 7 bases between. CDR3 length: 12 residues.

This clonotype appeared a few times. This CDR3 is CASSTFSGNTIYF. The DNA of the CDR3 is TGCGCCAGCAGCACGTTCTCTGGAAACACCATATATTTT. The chain combines TRBV5-1 with TRBJ1-3; D gene uncertain. Trimming removed 4 bases from V and 0 bases from J, with 5 bases in between. From germline, CDR1 is SGHRS and CDR2 YFSETQ. The CDR3 has 13 amino acids.

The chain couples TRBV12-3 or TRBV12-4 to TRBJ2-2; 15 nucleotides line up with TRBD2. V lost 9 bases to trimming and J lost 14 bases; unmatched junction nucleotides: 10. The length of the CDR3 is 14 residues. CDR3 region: CASAGLAGGISLFF. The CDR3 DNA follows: TGTGCCAGTGCCGGACTAGCGGGAGGGATTAGTCTGTTTTTT.

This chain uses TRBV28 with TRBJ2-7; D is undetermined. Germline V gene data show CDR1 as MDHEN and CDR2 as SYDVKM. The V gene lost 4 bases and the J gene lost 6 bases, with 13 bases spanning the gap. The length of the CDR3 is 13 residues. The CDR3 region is CASSSLIPPEQYF. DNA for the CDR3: TGTGCCAGCAGTTCTCTAATACCTCCCGAGCAGTACTTC.

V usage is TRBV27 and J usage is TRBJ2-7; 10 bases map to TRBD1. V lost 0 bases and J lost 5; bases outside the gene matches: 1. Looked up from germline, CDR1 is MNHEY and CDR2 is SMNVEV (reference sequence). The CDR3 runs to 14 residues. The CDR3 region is CASSLSGQGNEQYF. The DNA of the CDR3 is TGTGCCAGCAGTTTATCGGGACAGGGGAACGAGCAGTACTTC.

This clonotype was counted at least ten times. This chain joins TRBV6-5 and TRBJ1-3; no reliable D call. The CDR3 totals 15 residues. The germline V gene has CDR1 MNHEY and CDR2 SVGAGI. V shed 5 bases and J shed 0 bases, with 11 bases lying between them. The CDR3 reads CASSPRRDSGNTIYF. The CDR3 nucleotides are TGTGCCAGCAGTCCCCGGCGGGACTCTGGAAACACCATATATTTT.